This is a list of T cell receptor beta chains from one sample in a study of cytomegalovirus exposure and HLA in healthy donors. Measured with immunoSEQ multiplex PCR; TCRdb has only the in-frame clones, and not every one. The profile shows some 130,000 clones, around 9% of them singletons. The specimen sequenced was PBMCs. The source is a woman aged 35 to 49 in good health and CMV-seropositive. Both conserved end residues are part of each CDR3. The D gene is left open where the match is weak. Size values are once, few and many counts, or a class for expanded clones, and some rows have none.

TRBJ2-2 | 15 | TRBV9 | - | - | TGTGCCAGCAGCGTAGGCGGGGTTGGCACCGGGGAGCTGTTTTTT | CASSVGGVGTGELFF
TRBJ2-5 | 16 | TRBV5-1 | - | TRBD2 | TGCGCCAGCAGCTTGTTCCTAGCGGGGGGCCAAGAGACCCAGTACTTC | CASSLFLAGGQETQYF
TRBJ2-3 | 19 | TRBV5-1 | - | TRBD2 | TGCGCCAGCAGCTTGGTCAGTAGCGGGGGGGTAACTAGCACAGATACGCAGTATTTT | CASSLVSSGGVTSTDTQYF
TRBJ1-1 | 14 | TRBV7-9 | few | - | TGTGCCAGCAGCTTAACAGGGATGAACACTGAAGCTTTCTTT | CASSLTGMNTEAFF
TRBJ2-7 | 15 | TRBV7-9 | - | TRBD1 | TGTGCCAGCAGCTCCCTACAGGGGGAGGCCTACGAGCAGTACTTC | CASSSLQGEAYEQYF
TRBJ2-5 | 16 | TRBV7-2 | few | TRBD2 | TGTGCCAGCAGCTTAGGAAAGCTAGCGGGGGGGGAGACCCAGTACTTC | CASSLGKLAGGETQYF
TRBJ1-3 | 15 | TRBV6-5 | - | - | TGTGCCAGCAGTCCCACGGACGGACAAGGAAACACCATATATTTT | CASSPTDGQGNTIYF
TRBJ2-1 | 13 | TRBV29-1 | - | - | TGCAGCGCTGCCCGGACAGACTACAATGAGCAGTTCTTC | CSAARTDYNEQFF
TRBJ2-7 | 13 | TRBV29-1 | few | - | TGCAGCGTTGGAGGCGGACAGATCTACGAGCAGTACTTC | CSVGGGQIYEQYF
TRBJ2-5 | 14 | TRBV19 | few | - | TGTGCCAGTAGTGTTCGGACTCAACAAGAGACCCAGTACTTC | CASSVRTQQETQYF
TRBJ2-3 | 14 | TRBV15 | few | TRBD1 | TGTGCCACCAGCAGGGACAGGGGCACAGATACGCAGTATTTT | CATSRDRGTDTQYF
TRBJ2-3 | 14 | TRBV6-1 | few | TRBD2 | TGTGCCATTGGTGAGCCTAGCGGGGCCGGAACGCAGTATTTT | CAIGEPSGAGTQYF
TRBJ2-5 | 13 | TRBV10-2 | few | - | TGCGCCAGCAGTGATAATCGGGAAGAGACCCAGTACTTC | CASSDNREETQYF
TRBJ1-6 | 15 | TRBV9 | - | TRBD1 | TGTGCCAGCAGCGTATCCGGGACAGGAATTTCACCCCTCCACTTT | CASSVSGTGISPLHF
TRBJ1-1 | 12 | TRBV29-1 | few | - | TGCAGCGTTGAAGGAAACGGAGGATTGGCTTTCTTT | CSVEGNGGLAFF
TRBJ1-2 | 18 | TRBV2 | - | TRBD1 | TGTGCCAGCAGTGAACGGGGGACAGGGAAGGATTGGAACTATGGCTACACCTTC | CASSERGTGKDWNYGYTF
TRBJ1-2 | 13 | TRBV2 | - | TRBD1 | TGTGCCAGCAGTAAAGACAGGGTGGGAGGCTACACCTTC | CASSKDRVGGYTF
TRBJ1-2 | 15 | TRBV15 | - | - | TGTGCCACCAGCGGCGGAAGTGGGGAGCTCTATGGCTACACCTTC | CATSGGSGELYGYTF
TRBJ1-1 | 15 | TRBV4-1 | - | - | TGCGCCAGCAGCCAAGCGAGCGATTGGGACACTGAAGCTTTCTTT | CASSQASDWDTEAFF
TRBJ2-5 | 12 | TRBV7-9 | - | - | TGTGCCAGCAGCTACGACATAGCGGCCCAGTACTTC | CASSYDIAAQYF
TRBJ2-3 | 13 | TRBV5-6 | - | - | TGTGCCAGCAGCCTATGGGCCACAGATACGCAGTATTTT | CASSLWATDTQYF
TRBJ1-2 | 14 | TRBV5-4 | - | TRBD1 | TGTGCCAGCAGCGAAGGACAGGCGCTATATGGCTACACCTTC | CASSEGQALYGYTF
TRBJ1-4 | 18 | TRBV9 | few | - | TGTGCCAGCAGCGTTGGGGTAGGGGGGGGCCCAACTAATGAAAAACTGTTTTTT | CASSVGVGGGPTNEKLFF
TRBJ1-1 | 14 | TRBV6-6 | - | - | TGTGCCAGCAGTACCCCGGACAGAACCACTGAAGCTTTCTTT | CASSTPDRTTEAFF
TRBJ1-4 | 13 | TRBV7-8 | - | - | TGTGCCAGCAGCGCGGGAGGGGCTGAAAAACTGTTTTTT | CASSAGGAEKLFF
TRBJ2-1 | 16 | TRBV7-6 | - | - | TGTGCCAGCAGTCAAACTCCGGGACAATCCTACAATGAGCAGTTCTTC | CASSQTPGQSYNEQFF
TRBJ1-1 | 14 | TRBV5-1 | few | - | TGCGCCAGCAGCTTGGTAGGAGGGGACACTGAAGCTTTCTTT | CASSLVGGDTEAFF
TRBJ2-2 | 16 | TRBV4-3 | - | TRBD2 | TGCGCCAGCAGCCAGCCGGGGGGGATAGGCACCGGGGAGCTGTTTTTT | CASSQPGGIGTGELFF
TRBJ2-2 | 15 | TRBV6-5 | few | TRBD2 | TGTGCCAGCACCCCGGGGGGGCTCGGCACCGGGGAGCTGTTTTTT | CASTPGGLGTGELFF
TRBJ2-7 | 16 | TRBV5-1 | - | TRBD2 | TGCGCCAGCAGCTTGACGTCGGGACTAGCCTCCTACGAGCAGTACTTC | CASSLTSGLASYEQYF
TRBJ1-1 | 15 | TRBV2 | - | TRBD1 | TGTGCCAGCAGTTATCTGGGACAGGTGAACACTGAAGCTTTCTTT | CASSYLGQVNTEAFF
TRBJ2-5 | 14 | TRBV5-1 | - | TRBD2 | TGCGCCAGCAGCCGGACTAGCGGGGCAGAGACCCAGTACTTC | CASSRTSGAETQYF
TRBJ2-5 | 15 | TRBV7-8 | few | TRBD2 | TGTGCCAGCAGCTTAGGGCTAGCGGGGATTTGGACCCAGTACTTC | CASSLGLAGIWTQYF
TRBJ1-1 | 14 | TRBV6-5 | few | - | TGTGCCAGCAGTTATTTGCAGATGAACACTGAAGCTTTCTTT | CASSYLQMNTEAFF
TRBJ1-2 | 15 | TRBV5-4 | - | - | TGTGCCAGCAGGGATCGCGCCAGCGATTCCTATGGCTACACCTTC | CASRDRASDSYGYTF
TRBJ1-6 | 14 | TRBV6-6 | few | - | TGTGCCAGCAGTTACCAGGATTTTAATTCACCCCTCCACTTT | CASSYQDFNSPLHF
TRBJ1-1 | 14 | TRBV4-3 | - | - | TGCGCCAGCAGCCAAGGGTGGCAGGGGAGTGCTCTTTCCTTT | CASSQGWQGSALSF
TRBJ2-7 | 16 | TRBV7-2 | many | - | TGTGCCAGCAGCTTAGAGGCAGGGGCCAGACCCTACGAGCAGTACTTC | CASSLEAGARPYEQYF
TRBJ2-7 | 16 | TRBV9 | - | - | TGTGCCAGCAGCGCGGGTCATCGACAGGCTCCCTACGAGCAGTACTTC | CASSAGHRQAPYEQYF
TRBJ2-3 | 15 | TRBV5-4 | - | TRBD2 | TGTGCCAGCAGCTTGGTAACCGGCGGGGGGGATACGCAGTATTTT | CASSLVTGGGDTQYF
TRBJ1-1 | 15 | TRBV5-5 | few | - | TGTGCCAGCAGCTTAATACAGGGAGTCGACACTGAAGCTTTCTTT | CASSLIQGVDTEAFF
TRBJ2-7 | 14 | TRBV5-6 | few | TRBD1 | TGTGCCAGCAGCTGGGACAGGGGGTCGGGAGAGCAGTACTTC | CASSWDRGSGEQYF
TRBJ1-2 | 17 | TRBV5-4 | - | TRBD1 | TGTGCCAGCAGGAGGACAGGGCTGGGATCATATAACTATGGCTACACCTTC | CASRRTGLGSYNYGYTF
TRBJ1-2 | 16 | TRBV6-4 | few | TRBD1 | TGTGCCAGCAGCCCCGGAAGGGGGCAAGGACACTATGGCTACACCTTC | CASSPGRGQGHYGYTF
TRBJ1-6 | 16 | TRBV27 | few | - | TGTGCCAGCACCAAGAAACTGAGCTCCTATAATTCACCCCTCCACTTT | CASTKKLSSYNSPLHF
TRBJ1-1 | 15 | TRBV19 | few | TRBD1 | TGTGCCAGTCGAACCACTGGGACAGGGAACACTGAAGCTTTCTTT | CASRTTGTGNTEAFF
TRBJ1-1 | 13 | TRBV5-8 | - | - | TGTGCCAGCAACTTCCAGCGGAACACTGAAGCTTTCTTT | CASNFQRNTEAFF
TRBJ1-1 | 13 | TRBV2 | few | TRBD1 | TGTGCCAGCCGCCTAGGGGGCAACACTGAAGCTTTCTTT | CASRLGGNTEAFF
TRBJ1-6 | 17 | TRBV9 | few | TRBD1 | TGTGCCAGCAGCGTAGACGAATGGGGACAGGAAAGTTCACCCCTCCACTTT | CASSVDEWGQESSPLHF
TRBJ1-1 | 16 | TRBV5-5 | few | TRBD1 | TGTGCCAGCAGCTCGCTACAGGGGGCGGGCAACACTGAAGCTTTCTTT | CASSSLQGAGNTEAFF
TRBJ1-2 | 15 | TRBV4-3 | - | TRBD1 | TGCGCCAGCAGCCAAGATAGGGACAGGGGGTATGGCTACACCTTC | CASSQDRDRGYGYTF
TRBJ1-1 | 12 | TRBV29-1 | once | - | TGCAGCGTTGATATACGGACTTCTGAAGCTTTCTTT | CSVDIRTSEAFF
TRBJ2-1 | 12 | TRBV7-2 | - | - | TGTGCCAGCAGCTTAGTTGCGCATGAGCAGTTCTTC | CASSLVAHEQFF
TRBJ1-1 | 15 | TRBV5-6 | - | - | TGTGCCAGCAGCTTGGCCGGTCCAGCGGGCACTGAAGCTTTCTTT | CASSLAGPAGTEAFF
TRBJ1-4 | 15 | TRBV5-1 | - | - | TGCGCCAGCAGCTTGGACGGAGCCTTAAATGAAAAACTGTTTTTT | CASSLDGALNEKLFF
TRBJ2-1 | 15 | TRBV6-1 | few | TRBD1 | TGTGCCAGCACCCCCGGACAGGGAAAAACTGTAAAGCAGTTCTTC | CASTPGQGKTVKQFF
TRBJ1-4 | 14 | TRBV2 | - | - | TGTGCCACCGGGGGGCAGGTCGCTAATGAAAAACTGTTTTTT | CATGGQVANEKLFF
TRBJ2-2 | 14 | TRBV6-5 | few | - | TGTGCCAGCAGATGGGCGAAGAACACCGGGGAGCTGTTTTTT | CASRWAKNTGELFF
TRBJ1-6 | 18 | TRBV7-8 | few | TRBD1 | TGTGCCAGCAGCACTTTAAACAGGGGAGCCTCCTATAATTCACCCCTCCACTTT | CASSTLNRGASYNSPLHF
TRBJ1-5 | 14 | TRBV2 | - | - | TGTGCCAGCAGTGGCGGACGGGGGGGACAGCCCCAGCATTTT | CASSGGRGGQPQHF